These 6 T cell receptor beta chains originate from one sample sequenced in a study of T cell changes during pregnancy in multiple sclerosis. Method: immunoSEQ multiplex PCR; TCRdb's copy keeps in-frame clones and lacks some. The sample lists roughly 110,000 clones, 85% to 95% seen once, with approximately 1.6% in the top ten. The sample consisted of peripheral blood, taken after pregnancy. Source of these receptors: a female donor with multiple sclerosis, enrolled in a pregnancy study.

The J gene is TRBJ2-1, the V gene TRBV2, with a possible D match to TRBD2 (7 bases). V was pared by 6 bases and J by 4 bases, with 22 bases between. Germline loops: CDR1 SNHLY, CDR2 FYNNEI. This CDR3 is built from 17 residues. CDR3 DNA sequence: TGTGCCAGCAGGGAATCTTTTGGGGGGGGGCCATACAATGAGCAGTTCTTC. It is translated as CASRESFGGGPYNEQFF.

CDR3 bases: TGTGCCAGCAGCCTAACGAGCGGGGGCGTCACAGATACGCAGTATTTT. Translated: CASSLTSGGVTDTQYF. The V gene is TRBV4-2, the J gene TRBJ2-3; the match to TRBD2 covers 8 bases. Germline lookup yields CDR1 LGHNA and CDR2 YNFKEQ. CDR3 length: 16 amino acids. V shed 4 bases and J 2 bases; nucleotides not matched to a gene: 8.

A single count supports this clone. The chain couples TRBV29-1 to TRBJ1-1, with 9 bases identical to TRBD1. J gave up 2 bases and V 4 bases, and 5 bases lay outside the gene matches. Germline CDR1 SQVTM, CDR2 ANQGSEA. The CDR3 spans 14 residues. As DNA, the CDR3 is TGCAGCGTTGTACAGGGGGCGATTAACACTGAAGCTTTCTTT. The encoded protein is CSVVQGAINTEAFF.

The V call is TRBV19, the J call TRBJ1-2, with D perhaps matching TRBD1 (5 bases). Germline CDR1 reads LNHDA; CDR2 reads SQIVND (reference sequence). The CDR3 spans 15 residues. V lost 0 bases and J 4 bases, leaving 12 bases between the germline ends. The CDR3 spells CASSIDLQATYGYTF. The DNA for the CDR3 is TGTGCCAGTAGTATAGACTTACAGGCGACCTATGGCTACACCTTC.

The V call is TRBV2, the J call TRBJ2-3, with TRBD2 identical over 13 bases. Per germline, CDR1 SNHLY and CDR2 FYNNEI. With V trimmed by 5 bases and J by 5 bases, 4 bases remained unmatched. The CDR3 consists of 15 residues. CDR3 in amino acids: CASSPLAGGKDTQYF. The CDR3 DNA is TGTGCCAGCAGTCCACTAGCGGGAGGGAAAGATACGCAGTATTTT.

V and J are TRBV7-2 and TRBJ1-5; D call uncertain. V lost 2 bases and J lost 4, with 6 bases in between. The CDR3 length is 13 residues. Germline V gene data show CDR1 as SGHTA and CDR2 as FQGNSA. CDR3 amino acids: CASSLSANQPQHF. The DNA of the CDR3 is TGTGCCAGCAGCTTAAGTGCGAATCAGCCCCAGCATTTT. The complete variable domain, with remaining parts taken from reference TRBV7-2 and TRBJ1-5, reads GAGVSQSPSNKVTEKGKDVELRCDPISGHTALYWYRQSLGQGLEFLIYFQGNSAPDKSGLPSDRFSAERTGGSVSTLTIQRTQQEDSAVYLCASSLSANQPQHFGDGTRLSIL.